The entry below gives a single TCR beta chain sequence along with its context. There is no known antigen for this receptor. Base qualities are not provided; no much larger clone lies one nucleotide away. The source of the sample is a study of blood T cells in healthy people across ages (dated by TCRdb to 2014 to 2015). With respect to the entire study: In model experiments, roughly one uniquely barcoded TCR beta cDNA molecule per two T cells was captured by template switching. The study measured age-related changes in TCR beta repertoire diversity using deep sequencing normalized with unique cDNA molecular identifiers. Four age groups were formed from the donors: young (average approximately 15 years), middle-aged (approximately 40), aged (roughly 59) and long-lived (less than 85). Using the same blood draw, the study looked at two additional independent replicas of 1 million unique cDNA reads for two donors, one aged 18 to 30 and the other aged 80 or older. Paper-wide results and their limitations: Estimates of total diversity based on one million sequenced T cells were regarded as lower bounds and as underestimates. Compared with the aged group, the long-lived group had more naive CD4+ T cells, fewer expanded clones and increased TCR diversity, suggesting age selection. Because donor CMV infection status was unknown, age-related changes in expanded clonotypes were potentially confounded. Observed TCR beta diversity per million T cells fell roughly linearly with age, and a significant reduction was already apparent by age about 38. The percentage of naive T cells measured by flow cytometry correlated strongly with observed TCR beta diversity. Conclusive comparison of naive and antigen-experienced compartments was prevented by the profiling of bulk unsorted PBMCs.

The donors were roughly 38 Caucasian individuals from Russia, aged 6 to 90 years, who were systemically healthy. Each donor gave approximately 9.3 milliliters of peripheral blood, collected into EDTA-treated Vacutainer tubes. Ficoll-Paque density-gradient centrifugation was used to isolate PBMCs, with at least 7 million obtained per sample. Total RNA, at least 6 micrograms per sample, was extracted from PBMCs with Trizol reagent. For every donor, an aliquot of PBMCs went through flow cytometry to measure the percentages of naive CD45RAhigh/CD27high T cells. The library came from 5' RACE. Sequencer: Illumina HiSeq 2500. A second roughly 6 to 11 cycle PCR used a sample-barcoded 5' primer and a J-beta primer mix. A unique molecular identifier was introduced onto each TCR beta cDNA molecule by a template-switch 5' adaptor carrying 12 random nucleotides. Each sample yielded at least 3 million CDR3-containing paired-end reads. All of the RNA was converted into first-strand cDNA using the Mint cDNA synthesis kit, with a TRBC-specific oligonucleotide serving as the primer. After uracil-DNA glycosylase treatment, a first 18-cycle PCR used universal primers M1SS and BC2_uni_R on all cDNA. Regarding the original processing steps: For normalization, 1 million high-quality reads, each with a distinct molecular identifier, were randomly selected from each sample. Reads sharing molecular identifiers were discarded rather than binned into consensus sequences. MiTCR, run with a Q25 quality threshold and the strictest error-elimination algorithm, handled CDR3 identification, clonotype clustering and error correction. A nonparametric unseen species model using Euler transformation provided a lower-bound estimate of total TCR beta diversity. TCRdb reanalyzed the raw reads on its own, using fastp at Q25 for trimming and MiXCR for clone calling, and kept in-frame beta chains. Rows with a matching CDR3 protein are joined into one entry that keeps the most common DNA and genes. Clone size and V and J calls follow TCRdb, not the original study. For this sample there are more than 750,000 distinct CDR3 sequences; roughly 28% appear just once. The top ten clonotypes cover roughly 10% of the sample.

The V end loses 6 bases and the J end loses 8 bases, and a stretch of 13 bases separates them. From its cysteine to its phenylalanine, the CDR3 spans 12 amino acids. The retained sequence is limited to the CDR3, 36 bases, with the frame set at the first base. Separately, the same data were catalogued under a study of T cells of mothers and their children. The second study's authors report: The donors were nine systemically healthy Caucasian individuals, made up of three mothers and their six children. cDNA synthesis used all of the extracted RNA, with 1.5 ug of RNA in each 15 ul reaction. Sample barcodes and 2-4 random nucleotides were added via the M1S primer in the second PCR. More than 8.5 million TCR beta CDR3 reads were obtained from each mother, and about 3 million reads were obtained from each child. Thymic selection similarly shapes TCR recombination output in related and unrelated pairs, with minor effect from inherited differences. Normalized repertoire overlap was always slightly but never significantly higher in related than unrelated mother-child pairs. With a sensitivity of 90 to 100 clones per million clonotypes, no persistent microchimeric T cell clones were detected. The study used deep NGS to compare TCR beta repertoires of mothers and children, seeking features distinguishing related mother-child pairs from unrelated individuals. Mothers averaged roughly 40 +/- 4 years of age and children averaged approximately 12 +/- 4 years. After adapters were ligated using NEBNext reagents, the libraries underwent 100+100 nt paired-end sequencing on an Illumina HiSeq 2000. To prevent cross-contamination, the mother and child libraries were prepared one month apart and sequenced in separate runs. For each donor, between about 450,000 and 2,300,000 distinct TCR beta clonotypes were identified. Naive TCR beta clonotypes were estimated from low-frequency clonotypes matched to each donor's FACS-determined naive share, without sorting.

The receptor chain draws on TRBV12-3 or TRBV12-4 and TRBJ1-1; a tentative D call is TRBD1 (5 bases match). The source is a woman between 35 and 50 years old in good health. The sample comprised blood. The bases are TGTGCCAGCAGCTCCCAGGGACGAGAAGCTTTCTTT. This encodes CASSSQGREAFF.